Each of the 22 T cell receptor beta chains below was sequenced from the same sample in a study of Graves' ophthalmopathy and Graves' hyperthyroidism. RNA transcripts served as template for amplifying TCR beta CDR3 sequences. HTBI-primed RT-PCR formed the first round, and a multiplex PCR formed the second. TCRdb reprocessed the multiplex PCR reads with MiXCR, giving one entry per CDR3 protein. The sample has roughly 400,000 distinct CDR3 sequences; 15% are singletons. Sequenced: peripheral blood. Receptors originate from a woman aged 18-30 years with stable Graves' hyperthyroidism.

This clonotype was seen only a few times. The chain uses TRBV5-1 and TRBJ2-7; TRBD2 matches at 10 bases. J gave up 6 bases and V 5 bases, and 17 bases lay outside the gene matches. The CDR3 consists of 17 residues. The germline CDR1 and CDR2 sequences are SGHRS and YFSETQ. The CDR3 region has the DNA TGCGCCAGCAGAGTGCGAGCGGGGGGGCCCCCCGTTGCCGAGCAGTACTTC. This gives the protein CASRVRAGGPPVAEQYF.

The sample holds a few counts of this clonotype. The chain is built from TRBV4-1 and TRBJ2-2, with no clear D. V was cut by 1 base and J by 1 base, with 10 bases left in between. This CDR3 is built from 16 residues. The germline V gene encodes CDR1 MGHRA and CDR2 YSYEKL. The CDR3 DNA is TGCGCCAGCAGCCAAGGGATCCTGGGGAACACCGGGGAGCTGTTTTTT. This gives the protein CASSQGILGNTGELFF.

This clonotype was seen repeatedly, ten times or more. The chain couples TRBV12-3 or TRBV12-4 to TRBJ2-1; TRBD2 agrees at 10 bases. The CDR3 contains 12 residues. V gave up 8 bases and J gave up 14 bases; unmatched junction bases: 9. The CDR3 is CASLAGATGKFF. The CDR3, as DNA: TGTGCCAGCCTAGCGGGGGCCACCGGAAAGTTCTTC.

The table lists this clonotype with a count of one. The chain recombines TRBV6-1 with TRBJ2-5, with D unclear. This CDR3 region has 15 residues. The V end lost 2 bases, the J end lost 3 bases, and 13 bases lay between the germline ends. From germline, CDR1 is MNHNS and CDR2 SASEGT. For the CDR3, the DNA is TGTGCCAGCAGTGAACCCCCCGGTACTAAAGAGACCCAGTACTTC. Translation gives CASSEPPGTKETQYF.

At least ten counts were recorded for this clonotype. The genes are TRBV14 and TRBJ1-1, with D hard to call. V was cut by 5 bases and J by 0 bases, with 10 bases left in between. Per the germline V gene, CDR1 is SGHDN and CDR2 is FVKESK. The CDR3 loop spans 14 amino acids. CDR3 loop: CASSVTILNTEAFF. In nucleotides, the CDR3 is TGTGCCAGCAGCGTTACGATTCTGAACACTGAAGCTTTCTTT.

DNA for the CDR3: TGCAGTGCTAGAGATACGACAGCCTTTAATCAGCCCCAGCATTTT. It translates to CSARDTTAFNQPQHF. The rearrangement uses TRBV20-1 and TRBJ1-5; TRBD1 is a possible D gene (5 bases). V was trimmed by 0 bases and J by 4 bases, leaving 13 bases between them. The CDR3 sequence is 15 residues long. The germline V gene encodes CDR1 DFQATT and CDR2 SNEGSKA (reference sequence).

The chain links TRBV12-3 or TRBV12-4 to TRBJ1-1; D is possibly TRBD1 (5 bases). The V end was cut by 4 bases, the J end by 4 bases, with 13 bases between. The CDR3 totals 14 residues. The CDR3 sequence is CASSSTAGGTEAFF. CDR3 bases: TGTGCCAGCAGTTCGACAGCGGGGGGCACTGAAGCTTTCTTT.

This clonotype was seen ten or more times. This chain links TRBV9 with TRBJ1-2; D unresolved. V lost 0 bases to trimming and J lost 6 bases, with 15 bases between them. Germline V gene lookup returns CDR1 SGDLS and CDR2 YYNGEE. The CDR3 is made up of 15 amino acids. The DNA for the CDR3 is TGTGCCAGCAGCGTAGCTCACAGCTCAACTAATGGCTACACCTTC. It translates to CASSVAHSSTNGYTF. The variable domain in full, with the rest retrieved from reference TRBV9 and TRBJ1-2, is DSGVTQTPKHLITATGQRVTLRCSPRSGDLSVYWYQQSLDQGLQFLIQYYNGEERAKGNILERFSAQQFPDLHSELNLSSLELGDSALYFCASSVAHSSTNGYTFGSGTRLTVV.

The chain combines TRBV20-1 with TRBJ2-7, with TRBD1 as a possible D gene (6 bases). V shed 0 bases and J shed 2 bases, with 14 bases lying between them. Germline CDR1 DFQATT, CDR2 SNEGSKA (reference sequence). CDR3 length equals 15 residues. CDR3 residues: CSARDPDRSTYEQYF. The CDR3 DNA is TGCAGTGCTAGAGATCCCGACAGGAGCACCTACGAGCAGTACTTC.

This clonotype has ten or more counts. This chain links TRBV24-1 with TRBJ2-5, with 9 bases matching TRBD1. The CDR3 length is 15 residues. CDR1 is KGHDR and CDR2 is SFDVKD in the germline V gene. The ends lost 3 bases at V and 3 bases at J; junction bases unmatched: 4. In DNA form, the CDR3 reads TGTGCCACCAGTGATCCGGGACAGGGAAAAGAGACCCAGTACTTC. Residues: CATSDPGQGKETQYF.

This clonotype has ten or more counts. CDR3 bases: TGCAGCGTTGATGGTCCAGGACAAGAGACCCAGTACTTC. Translating it yields CSVDGPGQETQYF. The chain employs TRBV29-1 and TRBJ2-5; D is undetermined. CDR3 length equals 13 residues. The V end lost 3 bases, the J end lost 2 bases, and 10 bases lay between the germline ends. Germline V gives CDR1 SQVTM, CDR2 ANQGSEA.

This clonotype was detected a few times. V and J are TRBV7-9 and TRBJ2-2; possibly TRBD2 for D (6 bases). Trimming removed 4 bases from V and 2 bases from J, with 11 bases in between. The CDR3 has 15 amino acids. CDR1 is SEHNR, CDR2 FQNEAQ, per germline (reference sequence). The CDR3 here is CASSWRGRNTGELFF. DNA for the CDR3: TGTGCCAGCAGCTGGCGGGGCCGAAACACCGGGGAGCTGTTTTTT.

This clonotype showed up many times. This chain uses TRBV16 with TRBJ1-6, with D perhaps matching TRBD1 (5 bases). With 4 bases removed from V and 8 bases from J, the gap between germline ends came to 12 bases. Germline lookup yields CDR1 KGHSY and CDR2 FQNENV. The CDR3 is 14 residues long. The CDR3 here is CASSLEPTDSPLHF. The CDR3 coding sequence is TGTGCCAGCAGCCTAGAGCCGACAGATTCACCCCTCCACTTT.

This clonotype was seen repeatedly, ten times or more. The V call is TRBV7-2, the J call TRBJ1-6; D ambiguous. The germline V gene has CDR1 SGHTA and CDR2 FQGNSA. V gave up 2 bases and J gave up 0 bases, with 11 bases separating them. The CDR3 totals 17 residues. The CDR3 region is CASSLYVAASYNSPLHF. The DNA of the CDR3 is TGTGCCAGCAGCTTATACGTCGCGGCCTCCTATAATTCACCCCTCCACTTT.

This clonotype was counted ten times or more. V gene TRBV6-1 combines with J gene TRBJ1-5; no definite D call. Germline-derived CDR1 and CDR2 are MNHNS and SASEGT. The CDR3 extends over 13 amino acids. V dropped 4 bases and J dropped 4 bases, with 8 bases sitting between them. The chain's CDR3 is CASSATSNQPQHF. CDR3 nucleotides: TGTGCCAGCAGTGCCACCTCGAATCAGCCCCAGCATTTT.

In this sample, this clonotype turned up many times. This chain joins TRBV27 and TRBJ1-2; 10 nucleotides match TRBD1. This CDR3 is 16 amino acids long. Germline CDR1 reads MNHEY; CDR2 reads SMNVEV (reference sequence). Trimming removed 2 bases from V and 8 bases from J; junction bases left unmatched: 11. CDR3 residues: CASSLVMHRDRGGYTF. The CDR3 DNA is TGTGCCAGCAGTTTAGTTATGCATCGGGACAGGGGCGGCTACACCTTC.

This clonotype was observed at least ten times. The rearrangement links TRBV12-5 to TRBJ2-7; tentatively, D is TRBD1 or TRBD2 (6 bases each). CDR1 LGHNT and CDR2 FRNRAP come from the germline V gene. CDR3 size: 14 residues. V lost 3 bases, J lost 7 bases, and 16 bases lay in between. CDR3 bases: TGTGCTAGTGGTTTCCCGGGGGCGGTCGGGGAGCAGTACTTC. Its translation: CASGFPGAVGEQYF.

In regard to this clonotype: In this CDR3 the conserved last residue, phenylalanine or tryptophan, is missing, so a read error is likely. The DNA is left out, because the CDR3 cannot be placed on it with certainty; the CDR3 is given as TCRdb lists it. This chain joins TRBV6-2 or TRBV6-3 and TRBJ1-1; TRBD1, the D gene given by the table, was not confirmed from the DNA. The CDR3 spans 15 amino acids, including both terminal residues. Per the germline V gene, CDR1 is MNHEY and CDR2 is SVGEGT. Here the CDR3 reads CASSYPGTGNTEACL.

This clonotype has just a few counts. CDR3 nucleotide sequence: TGTGCCAGCTCACCGCCCGGAACAGCCTTCCAAGAGACCCAGTACTTC. This gives the protein CASSPPGTAFQETQYF. The chain combines TRBV18 with TRBJ2-5; D remains ambiguous. The CDR3 spans 16 residues. V was clipped by 3 bases and J by 1 base, with 15 bases between them. Germline assignment: CDR1 KGHSH and CDR2 LQKENI.

This clonotype was counted between two and nine times. The V gene is TRBV6-1, the J gene TRBJ2-1; D may be TRBD1 (5 bases). V was shortened by 4 bases and J by 8 bases, with 18 bases between the two germline ends. The CDR3 has 15 residues. CDR1 and CDR2 from the germline V gene are MNHNS and SASEGT. CDR3 nucleotide sequence: TGTGCCAGCAGTGCGGACGTAGGGGATTCGGATGAGCAGTTCTTC. Encoded protein: CASSADVGDSDEQFF.

This clonotype showed up many times. This rearrangement joins TRBV10-3 to TRBJ2-7, with 11 bases that match TRBD1. V gave up 6 bases and J gave up 5 bases; unmatched junction bases: 3. Germline CDR1 is ENHRY and CDR2 is SYGVKD. The CDR3 sequence is 13 residues long. CDR3 protein: CAISGQGANEQYF. In DNA, the CDR3 is TGTGCCATCAGCGGACAGGGGGCGAACGAGCAGTACTTC.

This clonotype was recorded at least ten times. This rearrangement joins TRBV20-1 to TRBJ1-5, with a possible D match to TRBD1 (5 bases). This CDR3 has 15 amino acids. Germline lookup yields CDR1 DFQATT and CDR2 SNEGSKA (reference sequence). The germline V and J ends were trimmed by 0 bases and 5 bases, with 14 bases remaining between them. The CDR3 loop is CSARDQVARDQPQHF. CDR3 sequence (DNA): TGCAGTGCTAGAGATCAAGTAGCCAGGGATCAGCCCCAGCATTTT.